This entry lists 8 T cell receptor beta chains sequenced from one sample in a study of blood T cell repertoires in COVID-19. Libraries were prepared by immunoSEQ multiplex PCR; TCRdb keeps only in-frame clonotypes and omits some of them. The table lists about 50,000 clones, 80% to 90% of them singletons. The sequenced material came from peripheral blood. The receptors shown here come from a human donor with active COVID-19. The donor label of this sample is uncertain.

This rearrangement joins TRBV27 to TRBJ2-1; TRBD2 aligns across 8 bases. Trimming removed 5 bases from V and 8 bases from J; junction bases left unmatched: 8. This CDR3 spans 14 amino acids. Germline CDR1 and CDR2: MNHEY and SMNVEV (reference sequence). CDR3 sequence: CASSREGGLDEQFF. As DNA, the CDR3 is TGTGCCAGCAGTCGGGAGGGGGGGTTGGATGAGCAGTTCTTC.

This chain joins TRBV4-1 and TRBJ1-6, with TRBD1 identical over 7 bases. Germline lookup yields CDR1 MGHRA and CDR2 YSYEKL. The CDR3 loop spans 17 amino acids. Trimming cost V 4 bases and J 3 bases; bases outside gene matches: 9. For the CDR3, the DNA is TGCGCCAGCAGCCGTGAACCGGGACAGATCTATAATTCACCCCTCCACTTT. Protein: CASSREPGQIYNSPLHF.

The chain employs TRBV25-1 and TRBJ2-5; the match to TRBD2 covers 9 bases. V trimming: 3 bases; J trimming: 4 bases; junction bases outside the gene matches: 3. This CDR3 has 14 residues. Germline CDR1 is MGHDK and CDR2 is SYGVNS. The CDR3 region is CASSDRLAAETQYF. The CDR3 nucleotides are TGTGCCAGCAGTGACCGACTAGCGGCAGAGACCCAGTACTTC.

The CDR3 bases are TGCGCCAGCATGAGAAGGGGGCTAGATACGCAGTATTTT. Its protein product is CASMRRGLDTQYF. The rearrangement joins TRBV5-1 to TRBJ2-3; 7 nucleotides align to TRBD1. Germline loops: CDR1 SGHRS, CDR2 YFSETQ. This CDR3 region has 13 residues. After removal of 6 bases from V and 5 bases from J, the junction contained 6 bases not matched to a gene.

V gene TRBV12-3 or TRBV12-4 combines with J gene TRBJ1-5, with no clear D. V lost 3 bases to trimming and J lost 3 bases, with 6 bases between them. This CDR3 spans 13 amino acids. CDR3 amino acids: CASSFTVNQPQHF. The CDR3 nucleotides read TGTGCCAGCAGTTTTACGGTCAATCAGCCCCAGCATTTT.

The CDR3 nucleotides read TGTGCCAGCAGCGTAGACCCATCTGCAGGGGCGTATGAGCAGTTCTTC. Encoded protein: CASSVDPSAGAYEQFF. The J gene is TRBJ2-1, the V gene TRBV9, with TRBD1 as a possible D gene (6 bases). Trimming cost V 0 bases and J 8 bases, with 18 bases left between them. This CDR3 region has 16 residues. Per the germline V gene, CDR1 is SGDLS and CDR2 is YYNGEE.

This clone has a single count. The chain carries TRBV6-5 and TRBJ2-1; no clear D gene. Germline CDR1 reads MNHEY; CDR2 reads SVGAGI. The V gene lost 6 bases and the J gene lost 5 bases, with 11 bases spanning the gap. The CDR3 extends over 13 amino acids. Written as DNA, the CDR3 is TGTGCCAGCAGCCTCCAGGCAAACAATGAGCAGTTCTTC. Translated, it gives CASSLQANNEQFF.

In DNA form, the CDR3 reads TGTGCCAGCAGCTTGGGTACTAGATTAAATGAGCAGTTCTTC. Amino acids: CASSLGTRLNEQFF. The rearrangement links TRBV5-6 to TRBJ2-1, with D possibly TRBD2 on 5 matching bases. The V gene lost 0 bases and the J gene lost 7 bases, with 11 bases spanning the gap. The germline gives CDR1 SGHDT, CDR2 YYEEEE. The CDR3 contains 14 residues.